This T cell receptor (beta chain) originates from a study of T-cell memory formation after mild COVID-19. On the study more broadly: TCR clusters were mostly confined to one donor each. Points from the study as a whole: Contracting CD4+ clones sat mainly in CM and EM; CD8+ in EMRA. A second wave of clones peaked on day 37, and their SARS-CoV-2 specificity went unconfirmed. Pre-infection memory showed some responding clones, and this suggested that cross-reactive memory joined.

Germline CDR1 reads SNHLY; CDR2 reads FYNNEI. This CDR3 region has 13 residues. Trimming took off 4 bases at V and 1 base at J, with 7 bases between the two ends. TCRdb reanalysed the 5' RACE reads using MiXCR and keeps one entry per CDR3 protein. The sample shows approximately 54,000 distinct CDR3 sequences, approximately 12% of them seen only once. Concerning this clonotype itself: No antigen is known for it.

The sequence was obtained from a man between 18 and 29 years old who had mild COVID-19 (a few samples of this study predate the infection). Cell type and time point are not known. The V call is TRBV2, the J call TRBJ1-1; D remains ambiguous. Sample: PBMCs or a T cell subset sorted from them (not recorded which). CDR3: CASSGEGNTEAFF. CDR3 nucleotides: TGTGCCAGCAGTGGGGAGGGGAACACTGAAGCTTTCTTT.